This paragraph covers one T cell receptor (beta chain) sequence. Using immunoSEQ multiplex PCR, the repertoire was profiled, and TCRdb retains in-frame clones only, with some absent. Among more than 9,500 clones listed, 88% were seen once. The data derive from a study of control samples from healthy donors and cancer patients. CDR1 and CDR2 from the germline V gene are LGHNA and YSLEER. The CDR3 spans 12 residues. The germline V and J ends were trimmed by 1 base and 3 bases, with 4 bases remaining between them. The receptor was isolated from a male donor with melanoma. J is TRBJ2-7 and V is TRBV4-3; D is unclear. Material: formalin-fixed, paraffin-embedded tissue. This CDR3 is CASSQGGYEQYV. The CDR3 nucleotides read TGCGCCAGCAGCCAAGGTGGCTACGAGCAGTACGTC.